This T cell receptor beta chain was recorded in a study of T cells in narcolepsy. Study-wide background: Enrolled donors included narcolepsy type 1 or type 2 patients and healthy controls. The study, taken as a whole, reports: Autoreactive clonotypes reportedly recurred in blood of same and different patients, not controls. Some memory CD4+ repertoires had no autoreactive clone sequences.

The CDR3 has 15 residues. Per the germline V gene, CDR1 is SGHVS and CDR2 is FQNEAQ. Trimming left V 1 base short and J 3 bases short, with 12 bases between. Sequencing was performed with immunoSEQ multiplex PCR; in TCRdb, only in-frame clones are kept and a portion is missing. The sample holds around 22,000 clones, around 80% seen once. Of note for this clone: What it recognizes is unknown.

This clonotype originated in a human donor in good health. The chain carries TRBV7-8 and TRBJ2-5, with D perhaps matching TRBD1 (6 bases). The sample consisted of memory (CD45RA-) CD4+ T cells from blood. CDR3 sequence reads: CASSLGQGKEETQYF. The CDR3 DNA reads TGTGCCAGCAGCTTAGGGCAGGGGAAGGAAGAGACCCAGTACTTC.